The 18 T cell receptor beta chains given below trace back to one sample, sequenced in a study of shared clonotypes between healthy human individuals. Clones were sequenced by immunoSEQ multiplex PCR, and TCRdb holds only the in-frame ones, with some missing. The sample consists of some 1 million clones, under 80% of them appearing once. The sequencing sample was made of memory CD4+ T cells sorted from blood. As for subset: CD45RA-negative fraction. Source of these receptors: a man between 18 and 35 years old in good health.

This clone showed up just once. The chain has TRBV19 and TRBJ2-5; tentative D call: TRBD1 (5 bases). This CDR3 is built from 13 residues. Germline V gives CDR1 LNHDA, CDR2 SQIVND (reference sequence). Deletions cut 5 bases from V and 3 bases from J, with 10 bases between. CDR3 residues: CASSEGQKETQYF. In DNA, the CDR3 is TGTGCCAGTAGTGAAGGACAAAAAGAGACCCAGTACTTC.

V usage is TRBV2 and J usage is TRBJ2-1, with 7 bases fitting TRBD1. This CDR3 has 17 residues. The V gene end was trimmed by 8 bases and the J gene end by 2 bases; junction bases not matched to a gene: 15. The germline CDR1 and CDR2 sequences are SNHLY and FYNNEI. The CDR3 sequence is CASQLRDRISTYNEQFF. DNA for the CDR3: TGTGCCAGCCAGCTCCGGGACAGAATTTCTACCTACAATGAGCAGTTCTTC.

A single count supports this clone. V and J are TRBV6-1 and TRBJ2-7; a weak D match, TRBD2 (6 bases). Germline V gives CDR1 MNHNS, CDR2 SASEGT. V was trimmed by 4 bases and J by 2 bases, leaving 18 bases between them. The CDR3 loop spans 16 amino acids. CDR3 region: CASSGWAGGMTYEQYF. CDR3 DNA sequence: TGTGCCAGCAGTGGTTGGGCTGGGGGGATGACCTACGAGCAGTACTTC.

This clone has only a few counts. This sequence joins TRBV5-4 and TRBJ2-7; D unclear. Trimming left V 0 bases short and J 7 bases short, with 14 bases between. The CDR3 covers 14 residues. From germline, CDR1 is SGHNT and CDR2 YYREEE (reference sequence). The CDR3 reads CASSLGLPQREQYF. In DNA, the CDR3 is TGTGCCAGCAGCTTGGGCCTCCCGCAGCGAGAGCAGTACTTC.

V and J are TRBV10-2 and TRBJ2-3, with TRBD2 identical over 14 bases. Germline values: CDR1 WSHSY, CDR2 SAAADI. The length of the CDR3 is 13 residues. V gave up 6 bases and J gave up 14 bases; unmatched junction bases: 7. The CDR3: CASSVTSGGAWYF. The CDR3 region has the DNA TGCGCCAGCAGCGTGACTAGCGGGGGGGCCTGGTATTTT.

The chain employs TRBV6-5 and TRBJ2-7, with a possible D match to TRBD2 (6 bases). This CDR3 contains 15 residues. Between the trimmed V and J ends, which lost 2 bases and 0 bases, there was a span of 11 bases. Germline values: CDR1 MNHEY, CDR2 SVGAGI. CDR3 in amino acids: CASSYGGLFSYEQYF. The CDR3, as DNA: TGTGCCAGCAGTTACGGGGGACTCTTCTCCTACGAGCAGTACTTC.

The chain employs TRBV7-3 and TRBJ2-5; D is undetermined. CDR3 length: 15 residues. V shed 5 bases and J shed 2 bases, with 15 bases lying between them. Germline values: CDR1 SGHTA, CDR2 FQGTGA. CDR3 region: CASSPSPTTQETQYF. The CDR3 bases are TGTGCCAGCAGCCCCAGTCCCACGACACAAGAGACCCAGTACTTC.

This clone has only a few counts. The chain carries TRBV6-1 and TRBJ2-1; 15 bases agree with TRBD2. V lost 4 bases and J lost 0; bases outside the gene matches: 7. The CDR3 sequence is 19 residues long. The germline V gene encodes CDR1 MNHNS and CDR2 SASEGT. CDR3 region: CASSAGLAGGPSSYNEQFF. Here the CDR3 DNA reads TGTGCCAGCAGTGCGGGACTAGCGGGGGGTCCGAGCTCCTACAATGAGCAGTTCTTC.

The chain has TRBV15 and TRBJ2-7; TRBD1 matches at 9 bases. V was clipped by 1 base and J by 1 base; unmatched bases: 5. The CDR3 sequence is 16 residues long. Germline V gene data show CDR1 as LNHNV and CDR2 as YYDKDF (reference sequence). CDR3 residues: CATSRGQGGHSYEQYF. In DNA, the CDR3 is TGTGCCACCAGCAGAGGACAGGGGGGACATTCCTACGAGCAGTACTTC.

The chain recombines TRBV27 with TRBJ2-1; 12 nucleotides align to TRBD2. This CDR3 spans 14 amino acids. V was pared by 6 bases and J by 9 bases, with 6 bases of the junction left unmatched. Per germline, CDR1 MNHEY and CDR2 SMNVEV (reference sequence). This chain's CDR3 is CASRLAGGSGEQFF. The CDR3 DNA reads as TGTGCCAGCAGACTAGCGGGGGGCTCGGGTGAGCAGTTCTTC.

About this clone itself: The sample has other DNA sequences that encode this CDR3 too. The chain uses TRBV12-5 and TRBJ2-1; no definite D call. V lost 1 base to trimming and J lost 6 bases, with 4 bases between them. The CDR3 length is 12 residues. Germline CDR1 is LGHNT and CDR2 is FRNRAP. The CDR3 spells CASGLGFNEQFF. CDR3 DNA sequence: TGTGCTAGTGGTTTGGGGTTCAATGAGCAGTTCTTC.

On this clone itself: Other DNA sequences from this sample encode an identical CDR3 as well. V and J are TRBV9 and TRBJ2-7; TRBD1 matches at 8 bases. The junction had 3 bases not matched to a gene; V was cut back by 3 bases and J by 1 base. The CDR3 runs 14 residues. The germline V gene encodes CDR1 SGDLS and CDR2 YYNGEE. The CDR3 DNA follows: TGTGCCAGCAGCGGAAGACAGGGGTCCTACGAGCAGTACTTC. The encoded protein is CASSGRQGSYEQYF.

The chain carries TRBV9 and TRBJ2-2, with 9 bases aligning to TRBD2. Germline V CDR1 and CDR2: SGDLS, YYNGEE. V dropped 0 bases and J dropped 5; count of bases not matched to a gene: 5. The CDR3 sequence is 16 residues long. CDR3 nucleotide sequence: TGTGCCAGCAGCGTAGCTGGCGGGGGGGCAACCGGGGAGCTGTTTTTT. It encodes CASSVAGGGATGELFF.

V usage is TRBV21-1 and J usage is TRBJ1-6. TRBV21-1 is termed a pseudogene. This CDR3 comprises 16 residues. The CDR3 protein is CASSKTGRANNSPLHF. In nucleotides, the CDR3 is TGTGCCAGCAGCAAAACGGGGCGGGCCAATAATTCACCCCTCCACTTT.

V gene TRBV4-3 combines with J gene TRBJ2-2, with D maybe TRBD2 (6 bases). Trimming removed 2 bases at V and 6 bases at J, with 7 bases between. Germline V gene lookup returns CDR1 LGHNA and CDR2 YSLEER. The CDR3 totals 13 residues. CDR3 sequence reads: CASSQREAGELFF. The CDR3 DNA reads as TGCGCCAGCAGCCAAAGGGAGGCCGGGGAGCTGTTTTTT.

The chain recombines TRBV6-1 with TRBJ2-7, with 12 bases lining up with TRBD2. V gave up 0 bases and J gave up 3 bases; unmatched junction bases: 0. Per germline, CDR1 MNHNS and CDR2 SASEGT. The CDR3 contains 15 residues. CDR3 amino acids: CASSEATSGGYEQYF. The CDR3 DNA reads TGTGCCAGCAGTGAAGCGACTAGCGGGGGCTACGAGCAGTACTTC.

The chain employs TRBV27 and TRBJ2-7; 11 bases map to TRBD2. The CDR3 sequence is 15 residues long. Germline V gene data show CDR1 as MNHEY and CDR2 as SMNVEV (reference sequence). The J segment lost 4 bases and the V segment lost 3 bases, leaving 5 bases of the junction unmatched. CDR3 nucleotides: TGTGCCAGCAGTTTGACTAGCGGGATGGGGTACGAGCAGTACTTC. Translating it yields CASSLTSGMGYEQYF.

The chain couples TRBV11-1 to TRBJ1-1; 7 bases line up with TRBD1. Germline lookup yields CDR1 SGHAT and CDR2 FQDESV (reference sequence). V lost 7 bases, J lost 4 bases, and 15 bases stayed unmatched. This CDR3 is built from 16 residues. CDR3 loop: CASTDVQQGKRTEAFF. CDR3 bases: TGTGCCAGCACCGACGTCCAACAGGGGAAGCGCACTGAAGCTTTCTTT.